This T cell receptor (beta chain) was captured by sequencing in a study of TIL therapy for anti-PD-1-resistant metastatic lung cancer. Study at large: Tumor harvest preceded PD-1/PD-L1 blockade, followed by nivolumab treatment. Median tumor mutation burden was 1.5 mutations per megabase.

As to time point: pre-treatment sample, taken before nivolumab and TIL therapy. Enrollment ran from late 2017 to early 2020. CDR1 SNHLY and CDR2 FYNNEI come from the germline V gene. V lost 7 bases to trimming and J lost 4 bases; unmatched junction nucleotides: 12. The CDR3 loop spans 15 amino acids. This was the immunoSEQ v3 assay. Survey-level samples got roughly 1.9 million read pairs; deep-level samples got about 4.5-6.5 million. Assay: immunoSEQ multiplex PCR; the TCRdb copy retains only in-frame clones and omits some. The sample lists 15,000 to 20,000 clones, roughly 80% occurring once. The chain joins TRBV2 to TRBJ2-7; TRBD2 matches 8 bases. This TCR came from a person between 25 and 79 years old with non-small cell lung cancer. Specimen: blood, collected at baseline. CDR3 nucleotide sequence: TGTGCCAGCATACGAATAGCGGGGACTAATTACGAGCAGTACTTC. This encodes CASIRIAGTNYEQYF. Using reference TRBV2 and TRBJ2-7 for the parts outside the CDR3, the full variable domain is EPEVTQTPSHQVTQMGQEVILRCVPISNHLYFYWYRQILGQKVEFLVSFYNNEISEKSEIFDDQFSVERPDGSNFTLKIRSTKLEDSAMYFCASIRIAGTNYEQYFGPGTRLTVT.